The rows below give T cell receptor beta chains drawn from one sample of a study of immune evolution from preneoplasia to lung adenocarcinoma. Clones were read by immunoSEQ multiplex PCR, and TCRdb kept only the in-frame ones, dropping some. The sample comprises roughly 3,500 clones, roughly half of which are singletons, and 7% to 8.5% rests with the top ten. Sequenced: FFPE normal lung tissue adjacent to the tumor. All receptors come from a person aged 45-60 years with lung adenocarcinoma. CDR3s include the opening cysteine and the closing phenylalanine or tryptophan. Each record gives: D gene, V gene, J gene, clone size, CDR3 length, CDR3 protein, CDR3 DNA. A D gene is named only where the DNA matches it firmly. Part of the rows lack a size; the others show once, few, many or a class for expanded clones.

-	TRBV29-1	TRBJ1-2	-	12	CSVELSLYGYTF	TGCAGCGTTGAACTGTCCCTTTATGGCTACACCTTC
-	TRBV7-9	TRBJ1-4	once	15	CASSSPGTVGEKLFF	TGTGCCAGCAGCTCCCCAGGTACAGTAGGCGAAAAACTGTTTTTT
-	TRBV6-1	TRBJ2-1	-	11	CASGFRDEQFF	TGTGCCAGCGGGTTTAGGGATGAGCAGTTCTTC
TRBD1	TRBV7-3	TRBJ1-2	few	13	CASSPQGVGGYTF	TGTGCCAGCAGCCCCCAGGGGGTCGGTGGCTACACCTTC
TRBD1	TRBV28	TRBJ2-7	-	13	CASSPGTGVEQYF	TGTGCCAGCAGTCCCGGGACAGGGGTCGAGCAGTACTTC
-	TRBV5-6	TRBJ1-4	-	11	CASSHGGKLFF	TGTGCCAGCAGCCACGGGGGAAAACTGTTTTTT
TRBD1	TRBV11-3	TRBJ2-7	-	13	CASSLRTGGEQYF	TGTGCCAGCAGCCTGCGGACAGGTGGGGAGCAGTACTTC
TRBD1	TRBV28	TRBJ2-5	medium-sized	16	CASSSKTGGALETQYF	TGTGCCAGCAGTTCAAAGACAGGGGGCGCCTTGGAGACCCAGTACTTC
TRBD1	TRBV4-1	TRBJ1-4	-	16	CASSHTAGTGGEKLFF	TGCGCCAGCAGTCACACCGCCGGGACAGGAGGTGAAAAACTGTTTTTT
-	TRBV9	TRBJ1-6	-	18	CASSVAPLNRVDNSPLHF	TGTGCCAGCAGCGTAGCCCCTCTAAACAGGGTCGATAATTCACCCCTCCACTTT
-	TRBV6-6	TRBJ1-2	-	11	CASFDGVGYTF	TGTGCCAGCTTCGACGGGGTTGGCTACACCTTC
TRBD1	TRBV11-2	TRBJ1-1	-	13	CASSFTGGTEAFF	TGTGCCAGCAGTTTCACAGGGGGCACTGAAGCTTTCTTT
-	TRBV6-5	TRBJ1-4	few	15	CASSYSGQGYEKLFF	TGTGCCAGCAGTTATTCCGGCCAGGGGTATGAAAAACTGTTTTTT
-	TRBV4-1	TRBJ1-1	once	13	CASSRTGNTEAFF	TGCGCCAGCAGCCGAACAGGGAACACTGAAGCTTTCTTT
-	TRBV2	TRBJ2-5	-	13	CASSAGRKETQYF	TGTGCCAGCAGTGCGGGACGGAAAGAGACCCAGTACTTC
-	TRBV7-9	TRBJ2-3	medium-sized	13	CASSLAFGDTQYF	TGTGCCAGCAGCTTAGCCTTCGGGGATACGCAGTATTTT
-	TRBV19	TRBJ1-5	-	15	CASSIPGRGNQPQHF	TGTGCCAGTAGTATCCCAGGGAGAGGCAATCAGCCCCAGCATTTT
-	TRBV28	TRBJ2-7	-	14	CASSLGHRSYEQYF	TGTGCCAGCAGTCTAGGACACCGCTCCTACGAGCAGTACTTC
-	TRBV11-2	TRBJ2-7	few	11	CASSLGVEQYF	TGTGCCAGCAGCTTAGGGGTGGAGCAGTACTTC
TRBD1	TRBV6-1	TRBJ2-1	few	13	CASNVQGFDEQFF	TGTGCCAGCAACGTACAGGGGTTCGATGAGCAGTTCTTC
-	TRBV4-1	TRBJ2-1	-	17	CASSQFTGTPHDNEQFF	TGCGCCAGCAGCCAGTTTACCGGGACTCCCCATGACAATGAGCAGTTCTTC
TRBD2	TRBV28	TRBJ2-1	-	19	CASRGPGLAGSSSYNEQFF	TGTGCCAGCAGGGGTCCGGGACTAGCGGGATCAAGCTCCTACAATGAGCAGTTCTTC
TRBD1	TRBV5-4	TRBJ1-1	few	16	CASSLEGRGSNTEAFF	TGTGCCAGCAGCTTGGAGGGCAGGGGGTCGAACACTGAAGCTTTCTTT
-	TRBV18	TRBJ2-1	few	16	CASSPPRQATYNEQFF	TGTGCCAGCTCACCACCGCGTCAGGCCACCTACAATGAGCAGTTCTTC
TRBD1	TRBV19	TRBJ2-1	-	15	CASSSGTGGYNEQFF	TGTGCCAGTAGTAGCGGGACAGGGGGCTACAATGAGCAGTTCTTC
-	TRBV2	TRBJ1-6	-	13	CASIQQSHSPLHF	TGTGCCAGCATTCAGCAATCCCATTCACCCCTCCACTTT
TRBD1	TRBV28	TRBJ1-5	-	15	CASGTPTGGDQPQHF	TGTGCCAGCGGTACCCCGACAGGGGGCGATCAGCCCCAGCATTTT
-	TRBV4-1	TRBJ1-2	-	16	CASSQDRRADHYGYTF	TGCGCCAGCAGCCAAGATCGCAGGGCCGACCACTATGGCTACACCTTC
TRBD2	TRBV5-8	TRBJ2-5	few	17	CASSLDRWRGGRETQYF	TGTGCCAGCAGCTTGGATCGGTGGCGGGGGGGCCGGGAGACCCAGTACTTC
-	TRBV7-3	TRBJ2-3	hyperexpanded	14	CASSLSGSTDTQYF	TGTGCCAGCAGCTTAAGCGGGAGCACAGATACGCAGTATTTT
-	TRBV2	TRBJ1-6	-	15	CASSVDGASNSPLHF	TGTGCCAGCAGTGTGGACGGGGCAAGCAATTCACCCCTCCACTTT
-	TRBV7-3	TRBJ2-6	-	16	CASSGVGLSGANVLTF	TGTGCCAGCAGCGGGGTGGGGCTCTCTGGGGCCAACGTCCTGACTTTC
TRBD1	TRBV28	TRBJ2-5	-	17	CASRFKTDRVRKETQYF	TGTGCCAGCAGGTTCAAGACGGACAGGGTGAGGAAAGAGACCCAGTACTTC